This TCR beta chain comes out of a study of T cell changes during pregnancy in multiple sclerosis. This clone was observed once. Assay used: immunoSEQ multiplex PCR; TCRdb lists only in-frame clones, some missing. The table includes tens of thousands of clones, 94% detected once. The sequence was collected from a female donor with multiple sclerosis, enrolled in a pregnancy study. Material: CD4+ T cells from peripheral blood mononuclear cells, obtained after pregnancy.

The CDR3 region is CASRGQGGTGELFF. The CDR3 nucleotides read TGCGCCAGCAGGGGACAGGGGGGTACCGGGGAGCTGTTTTTT. This chain connects TRBV5-1 to TRBJ2-2; 11 bases line up with TRBD1. This CDR3 has 14 amino acids. Trimming cost V 5 bases and J 5 bases; bases outside gene matches: 2. CDR1 and CDR2 from the germline V gene are SGHRS and YFSETQ.